These T cell receptor beta chains were read from a single sample in a study of shared clonotypes between healthy human individuals. Profiled with immunoSEQ multiplex PCR; TCRdb holds only in-frame clones, not every one. The sample has millions of clones, approximately 94% seen once. Material: naive CD8+ T cells from PBMCs. Every receptor here comes from a man in his late teens or twenties in good health. Some clones in this sample may be carry-over from other donors' samples. Both conserved end residues are part of each CDR3. The D gene is left open where the match is weak. Part of the rows lack a size; the others show once, few, many or a class for expanded clones.

v_call	d_call	j_call	clone_size	cdr3_aa	cdr3_nt
TRBV5-5	.	TRBJ1-1	.	CASSRGAAEAFF	TGTGCCAGCAGTAGGGGGGCAGCAGAAGCTTTCTTT
TRBV19	TRBD1	TRBJ1-1	.	CASSPTGGRVTEAFF	TGTGCCAGTAGCCCGACAGGGGGCCGGGTCACTGAAGCTTTCTTT
TRBV13	TRBD2	TRBJ2-1	.	CASSSRLAYNEQFF	TGTGCCAGCAGCTCCAGACTAGCGTACAATGAGCAGTTCTTC
TRBV4-1	TRBD1	TRBJ1-2	.	CASSPPLLWDRILF	TGCGCCAGCAGCCCACCCCTTCTTTGGGACAGGATACTCTTC
TRBV29-1	.	TRBJ2-7	once	CSVEDLRGSSYEQYF	TGCAGCGTTGAAGATCTTCGGGGTAGCTCCTACGAGCAGTACTTC
TRBV4-1	TRBD2	TRBJ2-2	.	CASSQGLAPSPTGELFF	TGCGCCAGCAGCCAAGGACTAGCGCCGAGCCCCACCGGGGAGCTGTTTTTT
TRBV4-1	TRBD1	TRBJ2-7	.	CASSQDPQGASYEQYF	TGCGCCAGCAGCCAAGATCCTCAGGGGGCTTCCTACGAGCAGTACTTC
TRBV7-9	.	TRBJ2-1	.	CASSFPRILSHEQFF	TGTGCCAGCAGCTTCCCACGGATCCTGTCCCATGAGCAGTTCTTC
TRBV2	TRBD2	TRBJ2-7	.	CASRAGTSSYEQYF	TGTGCCAGCAGGGCCGGGACTAGCTCCTACGAGCAGTACTTC
TRBV4-1	TRBD1	TRBJ1-1	few	CASSQTTGDTEAFF	TGCGCCAGCAGCCAAACAACAGGGGACACTGAAGCTTTCTTT
TRBV7-9	.	TRBJ2-5	.	CASSKDRNQETQYF	TGTGCCAGCAGCAAAGACAGGAATCAAGAGACCCAGTACTTC
TRBV28	TRBD2	TRBJ2-1	.	CASSPLDGASGKHEQFF	TGTGCCAGCAGTCCCTTAGATGGGGCTAGCGGGAAACATGAGCAGTTCTTC
TRBV19	TRBD2	TRBJ2-7	once	CASSDRDYKHEQYF	TGTGCCAGTAGTGACCGGGACTATAAACACGAGCAGTACTTC
TRBV5-4	.	TRBJ1-2	.	CASSLTHNKPNYGYTF	TGTGCCAGCAGCTTAACCCATAACAAACCGAACTATGGCTACACCTTC
TRBV11-2	.	TRBJ1-1	few	CASTVGGTEAFF	TGTGCCAGCACCGTAGGAGGGACTGAAGCTTTCTTT
TRBV6-5	TRBD1	TRBJ2-1	.	CASSGRDRGLNEQFF	TGTGCCAGCAGTGGCCGGGACAGGGGGCTTAATGAGCAGTTCTTC
TRBV19	TRBD1	TRBJ1-5	.	CASSLTGMFPDNQPQHF	TGTGCCAGTAGTTTGACAGGGATGTTCCCTGACAATCAGCCCCAGCATTTT
TRBV5-1	.	TRBJ2-2	.	CASSLELSGATGELFF	TGCGCCAGCAGCTTAGAGCTGTCAGGGGCCACCGGGGAGCTGTTTTTT
TRBV11-2	TRBD1	TRBJ2-5	.	CASSLDSGTGETQYF	TGTGCCAGCAGCTTAGATTCAGGGACAGGGGAGACCCAGTACTTC
TRBV13	TRBD2	TRBJ2-1	once	CASSLTSEERYNEQFF	TGTGCCAGCAGCCTGACTAGCGAGGAAAGATACAATGAGCAGTTCTTC
TRBV5-4	.	TRBJ2-1	once	CASTVPGTLDEQFF	TGTGCCAGCACCGTCCCGGGAACCTTGGATGAGCAGTTCTTC
TRBV9	.	TRBJ2-3	.	CASSVARRASTDTQYF	TGTGCCAGCAGCGTAGCTCGTCGTGCGAGCACAGATACGCAGTATTTT
TRBV27	TRBD2	TRBJ2-3	once	CASSEREWSDTQYF	TGTGCCAGCAGTGAGCGGGAGTGGTCAGATACGCAGTATTTT
TRBV5-1	.	TRBJ2-7	.	CASSLGQGIIYEQYF	TGCGCCAGCAGCTTAGGCCAGGGGATAATCTACGAGCAGTACTTC
TRBV5-1	.	TRBJ1-1	.	CASSLDRMGTEAFF	TGCGCCAGCAGCTTGGATCGGATGGGCACTGAAGCTTTCTTT
TRBV18	.	TRBJ2-3	.	CASSRTPGPSTDTQYF	TGTGCCAGCTCACGAACTCCGGGCCCTAGCACAGATACGCAGTATTTT
TRBV11-3	.	TRBJ1-5	.	CASSQGQYSNQPQHF	TGTGCCAGCAGCCAAGGACAGTATAGCAATCAGCCCCAGCATTTT
TRBV10-1	.	TRBJ2-2	once	CASTEGGTGELFF	TGCGCCAGCACCGAGGGGGGCACCGGGGAGCTGTTTTTT
TRBV6-1	.	TRBJ2-5	.	CASSEAWQGRETQYF	TGTGCCAGCAGTGAAGCGTGGCAGGGCCGGGAGACCCAGTACTTC
TRBV7-9	.	TRBJ2-1	.	CASSSYMADLGLF	TGTGCCAGCAGCTCCTACATGGCAGACCTAGGCCTCTTC
TRBV7-9	.	TRBJ2-7	.	CASLPKGGAAYEQYF	TGTGCCAGCTTACCGAAGGGGGGGGCTGCCTACGAGCAGTACTTC
TRBV5-6	.	TRBJ1-1	once	CASSLDRGSTEAFF	TGTGCCAGCAGCTTGGATCGGGGGAGCACTGAAGCTTTCTTT
TRBV5-1	TRBD2	TRBJ2-7	.	CASSLEGLASYEQYF	TGCGCCAGCAGCTTGGAAGGACTAGCCTCCTACGAGCAGTACTTC
TRBV7-6	TRBD1	TRBJ2-7	.	CASSLRDRGDEQYF	TGTGCCAGCAGCTTACGGGACAGGGGCGATGAGCAGTACTTC
TRBV28	TRBD2	TRBJ2-3	.	CASSWGGGTDTQYF	TGTGCCAGCAGTTGGGGGGGTGGCACAGATACGCAGTATTTT
TRBV4-3	TRBD2	TRBJ2-1	.	CASSQDISSGRASEQFF	TGCGCCAGCAGCCAAGATATATCTAGCGGGAGGGCCAGTGAGCAGTTCTTC
TRBV11-2	.	TRBJ2-1	.	CASSLSNPRNEQFF	TGTGCCAGCAGCTTATCGAACCCTCGGAATGAGCAGTTCTTC
TRBV29-1	.	TRBJ2-7	.	CSVEDSNYEQYF	TGCAGCGTTGAGGACTCGAACTACGAGCAGTACTTC
TRBV5-1	TRBD2	TRBJ2-1	.	CASSSRLAGLYNEQFF	TGCGCCAGCAGTTCAAGACTAGCGGGATTGTACAATGAGCAGTTCTTC
TRBV28	.	TRBJ1-1	.	CASSFGRSEAFF	TGTGCCAGCAGTTTTGGACGGAGTGAAGCTTTCTTT
TRBV28	.	TRBJ1-3	.	CASSLLGSGNTIYF	TGTGCCAGCAGTCTTTTGGGCTCTGGAAACACCATATATTTT
TRBV19	.	TRBJ2-7	.	CASRPRADYEQYF	TGTGCCAGTAGACCTCGGGCAGACTACGAGCAGTACTTC
TRBV6-6	.	TRBJ2-7	.	CASSYTTGEQYF	TGTGCCAGCAGTTATACCACGGGGGAGCAGTACTTC
TRBV19	TRBD1	TRBJ2-2	.	CASGTGSNTGELFF	TGTGCCAGTGGGACAGGTTCGAACACCGGGGAGCTGTTTTTT
TRBV5-4	.	TRBJ2-5	.	CASSLGVGGETQYF	TGTGCCAGCAGCTTGGGGGTTGGGGGAGAGACCCAGTACTTC
TRBV11-2	.	TRBJ1-2	once	CASSLNRVHGYTF	TGTGCCAGCAGCCTAAACAGGGTTCATGGCTACACCTTC
TRBV6-1	TRBD1	TRBJ2-7	.	CASSSTGLEQYF	TGTGCCAGCAGTTCGACAGGGCTTGAGCAGTACTTC
TRBV27	.	TRBJ2-7	.	CASSFSGGGYEQYF	TGTGCCAGCAGTTTTTCAGGGGGAGGCTACGAGCAGTACTTC
TRBV5-6	.	TRBJ2-7	.	CASSLAFGGLSYEQYF	TGTGCCAGCAGCTTGGCCTTTGGGGGGCTCTCCTACGAGCAGTACTTC
TRBV19	.	TRBJ1-1	.	CASSIWGTNTEAFF	TGTGCCAGTAGTATCTGGGGGACGAACACTGAAGCTTTCTTT
TRBV9	.	TRBJ2-7	.	CASSGGPYEQYF	TGTGCCAGCAGCGGAGGTCCCTACGAGCAGTACTTC
TRBV7-2	.	TRBJ2-7	.	CATRTMPGGEQYF	TGTGCCACCAGGACTATGCCCGGAGGCGAGCAGTACTTC
TRBV14	TRBD1	TRBJ1-1	.	CASSLPIGDSMNTEAFF	TGTGCCAGCAGCCTACCCATCGGGGACAGCATGAACACTGAAGCTTTCTTT